The T cell receptor (beta chain) described here comes from a study of blood T cell repertoires in COVID-19. Study summary: COVID-19 samples, acute and convalescent, were from the United States, Italy and Spain. Sample material is recorded as cDNA or gDNA derived from T cells, B-cell-depleted T cells, or PBMCs.

Original processing notes: Estimation of nucleated cell counts relied on the amplification of reference gene primers. Assay: immunoSEQ multiplex PCR; the TCRdb copy retains only in-frame clones and omits some. V and J calls and clone size are copied from that table; D and trimming were computed from the DNA. Among 13,000 to 15,000 clones listed, less than 90% were seen once. J gave up 5 bases and V 0 bases, and 10 bases lay outside the gene matches. This CDR3 spans 18 amino acids. In germline, CDR1 is SGHRS, CDR2 YFSETQ. The sample comprised peripheral blood. The rearrangement links TRBV5-1 to TRBJ2-2; 10 nucleotides align to TRBD2. This receptor was identified in a man aged 40-49 years with active or convalescent COVID-19. The CDR3 is CASSLASLELAGTGELFF. CDR3 coding DNA: TGCGCCAGCAGCTTGGCGTCGTTGGAACTAGCGGGGACCGGGGAGCTGTTTTTT.